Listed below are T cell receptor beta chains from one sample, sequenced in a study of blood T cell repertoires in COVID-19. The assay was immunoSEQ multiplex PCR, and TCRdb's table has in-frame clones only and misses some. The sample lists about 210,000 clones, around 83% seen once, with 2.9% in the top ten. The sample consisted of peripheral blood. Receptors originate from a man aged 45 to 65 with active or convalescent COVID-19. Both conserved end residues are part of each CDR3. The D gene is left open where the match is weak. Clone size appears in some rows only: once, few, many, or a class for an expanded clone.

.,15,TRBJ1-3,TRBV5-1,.,CASSLGESSGNTIYF,TGCGCCAGCAGCTTGGGAGAAAGCTCTGGAAACACCATATATTTT
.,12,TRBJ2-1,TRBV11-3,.,CASSWSGNEQFF,TGTGCCAGCAGCTGGTCAGGGAATGAGCAGTTCTTC
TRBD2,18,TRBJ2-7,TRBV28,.,CASSPHTGGLAGVGEQYF,TGTGCCAGCAGTCCCCATACCGGGGGACTAGCGGGAGTTGGAGAGCAGTACTTC
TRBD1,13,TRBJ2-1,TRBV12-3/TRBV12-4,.,CASSPRTGGEQFF,TGTGCCAGCAGTCCCCGGACAGGGGGAGAACAGTTCTTC
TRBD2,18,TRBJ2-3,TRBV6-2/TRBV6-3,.,CASSSSPGGRESADTQYF,TGTGCCAGCAGTTCCAGCCCGGGAGGGCGGGAGTCAGCAGATACGCAGTATTTT
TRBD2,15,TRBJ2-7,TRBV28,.,CASRGEKLGSYEQYF,TGTGCCAGCCGGGGGGAGAAACTAGGTTCCTACGAGCAGTACTTC
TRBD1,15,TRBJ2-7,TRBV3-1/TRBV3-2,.,CASSPAGTGGYEQYF,TGTGCCAGCAGCCCGGCCGGGACAGGGGGCTACGAGCAGTACTTC
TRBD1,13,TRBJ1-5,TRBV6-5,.,CASSSSGQAPQHF,TGTGCCAGCAGTTCATCAGGACAGGCACCCCAGCATTTT
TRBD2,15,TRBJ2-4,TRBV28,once,CASSPQRESGNIQYF,TGTGCCAGCAGCCCGCAGCGGGAGAGCGGAAACATTCAGTACTTC
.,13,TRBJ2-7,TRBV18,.,CASSPVGAYEQYF,TGTGCCAGCTCACCGGTTGGAGCGTACGAGCAGTACTTC
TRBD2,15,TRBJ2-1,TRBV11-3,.,CASSRTSGGYNEQFF,TGTGCCAGCAGCCGGACTAGCGGGGGCTACAATGAGCAGTTCTTC